The sequence of this T cell receptor (beta chain) was determined in a study of blood T cells in healthy people across ages. A second PCR of 7 to 11 cycles used a sample-barcoded 5' primer and a J-beta primer mix. The study obtained at least 2.5 million CDR3-containing paired-end reads from every sample. TCRdb itself ran the 5' RACE reads through MiXCR, one entry per CDR3 protein. The data show around 1.5 million distinct CDR3 sequences, with 45% to 70% seen just once and over 5.5% held by the top ten. A few counts support this clonotype. This receptor was taken from a man in his late teens or twenties in good health. What was sequenced was blood.

This CDR3 is CASSAANTAGELFF. DNA for the CDR3: TGTGCCAGCAGCGCAGCTAACACAGCCGGGGAGCTGTTTTTT. This chain joins TRBV9 and TRBJ2-2; D is unclear. This CDR3 contains 14 residues. Trimming cost V 3 bases and J 6 bases, with 12 bases left between them. In germline, CDR1 is SGDLS, CDR2 YYNGEE.